A selection of T cell receptor beta chains follows, all from one sample in a study of OX40 agonist ivuxolimab in advanced cancers. Using immunoSEQ multiplex PCR, the repertoire was profiled, and TCRdb retains in-frame clones only, with some absent. The repertoire holds about 61,000 clones, with more than 65% as singletons. The specimen comprised CD4+ or CD8+ T cells sorted from blood, sampled in a trial of the OX40 agonist ivuxolimab. The receptor source for this set is an adult with an advanced solid tumor such as melanoma, head and neck, liver or kidney cancer. Each CDR3 is given with its conserved first and last residue. The D gene is left open where the match is weak. Expanded clones are given a class, and other clones once, few, many or no size at all.

D,V,J,size,CDR3,DNA
TRBD1,TRBV5-4,TRBJ1-4,NA,CASSEGGARPGDEKLFF,TGTGCCAGCAGCGAAGGGGGCGCACGTCCCGGGGATGAAAAACTGTTTTTT
TRBD2,TRBV19,TRBJ2-3,NA,CASSYLLAGGADTQYF,TGTGCCAGTAGTTACCTACTAGCGGGAGGTGCAGATACGCAGTATTTT
TRBD2,TRBV27,TRBJ2-2,few,CATWGLATGELFF,TGTGCCACCTGGGGACTAGCTACCGGGGAGCTGTTTTTT
NA,TRBV19,TRBJ1-4,NA,CASSIAAGGEKLFF,TGTGCCAGTAGTATCGCCGCAGGAGGGGAAAAACTGTTTTTT
TRBD1,TRBV7-3,TRBJ1-3,NA,CASSLTGTAGNTIYF,TGTGCCAGCAGCTTAACTGGGACAGCTGGAAACACCATATATTTT
NA,TRBV29-1,TRBJ2-7,once,CSVGGTEVSYEQYF,TGCAGCGTTGGGGGGACGGAAGTTTCCTACGAGCAGTACTTC
NA,TRBV28,TRBJ1-2,NA,CASSPPTVYYGYTF,TGTGCCAGCAGTCCCCCAACGGTATACTATGGCTACACCTTC
TRBD1,TRBV28,TRBJ2-7,once,CASSLRDRGSEQYF,TGTGCCAGCAGTCTCCGGGACAGGGGAAGCGAGCAGTACTTC
TRBD1,TRBV5-1,TRBJ2-6,few,CASSRTGTARSGANVLTF,TGCGCCAGCAGCCGTACCGGGACAGCCAGATCTGGGGCCAACGTCCTGACTTTC
NA,TRBV15,TRBJ2-7,NA,CATSRVEPNEQYF,TGTGCCACCTCCAGGGTCGAACCGAACGAGCAGTACTTC
NA,TRBV5-1,TRBJ2-2,NA,CASSPTTGTPTGELFF,TGCGCCAGCAGCCCGACAACCGGGACTCCGACCGGGGAGCTGTTTTTT
TRBD1,TRBV6-1,TRBJ2-2,NA,CASSSPAGGSGELFF,TGTGCCAGCAGTTCCCCGGCAGGGGGCAGCGGGGAGCTGTTTTTT
NA,TRBV5-1,TRBJ1-2,NA,CASSPQSGGGYTF,TGCGCCAGCAGCCCCCAGAGCGGGGGTGGCTACACCTTC
TRBD1,TRBV28,TRBJ1-4,few,CASSPTGFGNEKLFF,TGTGCCAGCAGCCCGACAGGGTTTGGTAATGAAAAACTGTTTTTT
NA,TRBV7-2,TRBJ2-3,NA,CASSYVSTDTQYF,TGTGCCAGCAGCTACGTTAGCACAGATACGCAGTATTTT
NA,TRBV5-6,TRBJ2-1,NA,CASSLLGYNEQFF,TGTGCCAGCAGCTTGTTAGGTTACAATGAGCAGTTCTTC
TRBD2,TRBV7-9,TRBJ2-5,NA,CASSPGLAGMETQYF,TGTGCCAGCAGCCCCGGTTTAGCGGGAATGGAGACCCAGTACTTC
TRBD2,TRBV5-1,TRBJ2-5,NA,CASSGLAGKKETQYF,TGCGCCAGCAGCGGACTAGCGGGAAAAAAAGAGACCCAGTACTTC
TRBD2,TRBV11-2,TRBJ2-3,NA,CASSLTSSGRGDTQYF,TGTGCCAGCAGCTTAACCTCTAGCGGGAGGGGAGATACGCAGTATTTT
TRBD2,TRBV5-1,TRBJ2-3,few,CASSLELAGVDTQYF,TGCGCCAGCAGCTTGGAACTAGCGGGAGTGGATACGCAGTATTTT
NA,TRBV28,TRBJ2-3,once,CASRGSTDTQYF,TGTGCCAGCAGGGGCAGCACAGATACGCAGTATTTT
NA,TRBV6-1,TRBJ1-3,NA,CASKRGHGNTIYF,TGTGCCAGCAAGCGGGGGCATGGAAACACCATATATTTT
NA,TRBV19,TRBJ1-1,few,CASSIEAAGVGNTEAFF,TGTGCCAGTAGTATAGAGGCGGCAGGGGTGGGAAACACTGAAGCTTTCTTT
NA,TRBV9,TRBJ1-6,NA,CASSARQLSSPLHF,TGTGCCAGCAGCGCGAGACAGTTATCTTCACCCCTCCACTTT
TRBD2,TRBV5-1,TRBJ2-2,NA,CASRAGGVRTGELFF,TGCGCCAGCAGAGCGGGGGGCGTTCGGACCGGGGAGCTGTTTTTT
TRBD1,TRBV5-1,TRBJ1-2,NA,CASSPRTGGNFVGYTF,TGCGCCAGCAGCCCCCGGACAGGGGGCAATTTCGTTGGCTACACCTTC
NA,TRBV2,TRBJ1-1,NA,CASSERPHTEAFF,TGTGCCAGCAGTGAACGCCCCCACACTGAAGCTTTCTTT
NA,TRBV7-3,TRBJ1-1,NA,CASSLRAAGDTEAFF,TGTGCCAGCAGCTTAAGAGCAGCTGGGGACACTGAAGCTTTCTTT
NA,TRBV28,TRBJ1-2,NA,CASLKGFEYGYTF,TGTGCCAGCCTTAAGGGGTTCGAATATGGCTACACCTTC
NA,TRBV5-6,TRBJ2-5,NA,CASSLGTLQETQYF,TGTGCCAGCAGCTTGGGGACATTACAAGAGACCCAGTACTTC
NA,TRBV30,TRBJ2-7,NA,CAWGRISYEQYF,TGTGCCTGGGGGAGGATCTCCTACGAGCAGTACTTC
NA,TRBV4-3,TRBJ2-1,NA,CASSGRTDEQFF,TGCGCCAGCAGCGGCAGGACCGATGAGCAGTTCTTC
NA,TRBV14,TRBJ2-1,NA,CASSQGTNPAPEVNEQFF,TGTGCCAGCAGCCAAGGTACGAACCCGGCTCCGGAGGTCAATGAGCAGTTCTTC
NA,TRBV6-5,TRBJ1-4,NA,CASSRTSTNEKLFF,TGTGCCAGCAGTCGGACGTCAACTAATGAAAAACTGTTTTTT
TRBD2,TRBV10-2,TRBJ2-5,NA,CASSERTSGIYQETQYF,TGCGCCAGCAGTGAGCGGACTAGCGGGATATACCAAGAGACCCAGTACTTC
NA,TRBV11-1,TRBJ2-2,NA,CASSATRTNTGELFF,TGTGCCAGCAGCGCCACGAGGACGAACACCGGGGAGCTGTTTTTT
TRBD1,TRBV5-4,TRBJ2-5,NA,CASSSDRGGREQYF,TGTGCCAGCAGCTCGGACAGGGGCGGTAGAGAGCAGTACTTC
NA,TRBV4-2,TRBJ2-1,NA,CASSSYNEQFF,TGTGCCAGCAGCTCCTACAATGAGCAGTTCTTC
NA,TRBV11-2,TRBJ2-1,NA,CASSFLYGDSSYNEQFF,TGTGCCAGCAGCTTCCTTTACGGGGATAGCTCCTACAATGAGCAGTTCTTC
NA,TRBV11-2,TRBJ2-3,few,CASSLGRERADTQYF,TGTGCCAGCAGCTTAGGCCGAGAAAGGGCGGATACGCAGTATTTT
NA,TRBV6-1,TRBJ1-1,NA,CASSGRQDTEAFF,TGTGCCAGCAGTGGTCGACAGGACACTGAAGCTTTCTTT
NA,TRBV7-9,TRBJ2-6,NA,CASSLDYLSSGANVLTF,TGTGCCAGCAGCTTAGATTACCTGAGCTCTGGGGCCAACGTCCTGACTTTC
TRBD2,TRBV28,TRBJ2-3,NA,CASSLYPLAGYPDTQYF,TGTGCCAGCAGTTTATACCCCCTAGCGGGGTACCCAGATACGCAGTATTTT
TRBD1,TRBV18,TRBJ2-6,NA,CASSLGTGTGANVLTF,TGTGCCAGCTCTCTTGGGACAGGGACTGGGGCCAACGTCCTGACTTTC
NA,TRBV5-8,TRBJ2-7,once,CASSLERTVFGEQYF,TGTGCCAGCAGCTTGGAGAGGACAGTTTTCGGCGAGCAGTACTTC
NA,TRBV6-1,TRBJ1-5,few,CATWGGLNQPQHF,TGTGCCACCTGGGGGGGGCTGAATCAGCCCCAGCATTTT
NA,TRBV6-4,TRBJ2-7,NA,CASIEDRSNEQYF,TGTGCCAGTATCGAAGACAGGAGTAACGAGCAGTACTTC
TRBD1,TRBV5-4,TRBJ2-7,NA,CASKMDRGPYEQYF,TGTGCCAGCAAAATGGACAGGGGGCCCTACGAGCAGTACTTC